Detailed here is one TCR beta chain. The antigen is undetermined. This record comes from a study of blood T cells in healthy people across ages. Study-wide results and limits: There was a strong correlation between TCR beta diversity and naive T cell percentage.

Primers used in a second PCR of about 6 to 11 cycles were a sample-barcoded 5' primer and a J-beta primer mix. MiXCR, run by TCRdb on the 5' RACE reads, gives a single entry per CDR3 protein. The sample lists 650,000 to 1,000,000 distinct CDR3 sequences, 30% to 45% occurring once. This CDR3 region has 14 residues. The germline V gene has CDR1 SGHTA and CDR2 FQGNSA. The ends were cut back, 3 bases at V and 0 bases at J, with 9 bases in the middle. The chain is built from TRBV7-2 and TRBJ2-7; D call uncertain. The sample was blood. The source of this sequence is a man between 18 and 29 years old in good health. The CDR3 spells CASSLWSDSYEQYF. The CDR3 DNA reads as TGTGCCAGCAGCTTGTGGTCGGACTCCTACGAGCAGTACTTC.